This T cell receptor (beta chain) was sequenced for a study of PD-1 blockade in mismatch repair-deficient tumors. Whole-study findings and limits: After pembrolizumab, tumor-resident clones rose rapidly, then generally contracted before radiologic responses.

PCR or immunohistochemistry showed mismatch repair deficiency in every enrolled patient. TCR sequencing covered a few patients who responded to pembrolizumab. Libraries were prepared by immunoSEQ multiplex PCR; TCRdb keeps only in-frame clonotypes and omits some of them. The data hold under 150,000 clones, with 88% observed a single time. Trimming removed 2 bases at V and 7 bases at J, with 11 bases between. Germline values: CDR1 MNHEY, CDR2 SMNVEV (reference sequence). The length of the CDR3 is 13 residues. Details on this clone: Its antigen is currently unknown.

The source is an adult with mismatch repair-deficient cancer. The chain employs TRBV27 and TRBJ1-2, with D possibly TRBD1 on 5 matching bases. The material sequenced was peripheral blood, taken 72 weeks after starting pembrolizumab. The CDR3 spells CASSLGGSGGYTF. Written as DNA, the CDR3 is TGTGCCAGCAGTTTAGGGGGTTCGGGTGGCTACACCTTC.